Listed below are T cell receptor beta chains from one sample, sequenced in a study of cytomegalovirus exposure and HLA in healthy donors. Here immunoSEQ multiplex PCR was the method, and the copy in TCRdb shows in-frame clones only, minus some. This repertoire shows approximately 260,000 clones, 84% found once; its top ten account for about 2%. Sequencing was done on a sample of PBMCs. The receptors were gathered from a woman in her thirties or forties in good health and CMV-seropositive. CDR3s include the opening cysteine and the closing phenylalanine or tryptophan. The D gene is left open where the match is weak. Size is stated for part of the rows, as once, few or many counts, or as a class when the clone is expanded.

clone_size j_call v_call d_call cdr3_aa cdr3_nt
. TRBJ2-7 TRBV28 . CASTRGGHYEQYF TGTGCCAGCACCCGCGGAGGGCACTACGAGCAGTACTTC
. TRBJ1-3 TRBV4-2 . CASSQGKTPHSFSGNTIYF TGTGCCAGCAGCCAAGGCAAAACCCCGCACTCGTTCTCTGGAAACACCATATATTTT
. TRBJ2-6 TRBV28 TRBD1 CASLTGFWAGANVLTF TGTGCCAGCCTGACAGGGTTTTGGGCTGGGGCCAACGTCCTGACTTTC
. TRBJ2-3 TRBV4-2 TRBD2 CASSQLGSGGTDTQYF TGTGCCAGCAGCCAACTTGGGAGCGGGGGGACAGATACGCAGTATTTT
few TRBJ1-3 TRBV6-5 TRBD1 CASSYSGTAGNTIYF TGTGCCAGCAGTTACTCGGGGACAGCTGGAAACACCATATATTTT
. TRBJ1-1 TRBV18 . CASSQDSPSGNTEAFF TGTGCCAGCTCACAGGACAGCCCATCCGGGAACACTGAAGCTTTCTTT
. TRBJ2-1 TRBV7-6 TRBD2 CASSSSKLAGGLNEQFF TGTGCCAGCAGCTCAAGCAAACTAGCGGGTGGCCTGAATGAGCAGTTCTTC
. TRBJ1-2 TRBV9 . CASSVASADTF TGTGCCAGCAGCGTAGCTAGCGCGGACACCTTC
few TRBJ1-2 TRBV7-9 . CASSLEGNYGYTF TGTGCCAGCAGCTTAGAGGGGAACTATGGCTACACCTTC
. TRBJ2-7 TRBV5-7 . CASSSPGLRSYEQYF TGTGCCAGCAGCTCGCCCGGACTACGCTCCTACGAGCAGTACTTC
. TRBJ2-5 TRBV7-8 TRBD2 CASSLRERGETQYF TGTGCCAGCAGCTTAAGGGAGCGGGGGGAGACCCAGTACTTC
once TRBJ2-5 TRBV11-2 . CASSLLETQYF TGTGCCAGCAGCTTACTAGAGACCCAGTACTTC
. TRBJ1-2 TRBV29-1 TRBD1 CSVVPFGQGAYGYTF TGCAGCGTGGTGCCTTTTGGACAGGGGGCCTATGGCTACACCTTC
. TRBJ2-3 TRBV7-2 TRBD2 CASSLFTSGRLTDTQYF TGTGCCAGCAGCTTATTCACTAGCGGGAGGCTCACAGATACGCAGTATTTT
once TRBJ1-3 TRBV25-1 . CASSPHYRAGRSGNTIYF TGTGCCAGCAGTCCACACTATAGGGCCGGGAGGTCTGGAAACACCATATATTTT
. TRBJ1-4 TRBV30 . CAWSLAGAGEKLFF TGTGCCTGGAGCCTAGCGGGGGCTGGGGAAAAACTGTTTTTT
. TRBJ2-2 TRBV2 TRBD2 CASSGTSGNTGELFF TGTGCCAGCAGCGGGACTAGCGGAAACACCGGGGAGCTGTTTTTT
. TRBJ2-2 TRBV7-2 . CANPGANTGELFF TGTGCCAACCCGGGGGCGAACACCGGGGAGCTGTTTTTT
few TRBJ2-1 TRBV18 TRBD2 CASSQGLVSYNEQFF TGTGCCAGCTCACAAGGACTAGTCAGTTACAATGAGCAGTTCTTC
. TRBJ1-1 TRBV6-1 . CASSESGSALTGLNTEAFF TGTGCCAGCAGTGAATCAGGGTCGGCCCTAACAGGGTTGAACACTGAAGCTTTCTTT
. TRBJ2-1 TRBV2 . CASNLAEGYNEQFF TGTGCCAGCAATCTCGCGGAGGGTTACAATGAGCAGTTCTTC
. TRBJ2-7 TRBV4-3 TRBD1 CASSQGVRQGDEQYF TGCGCCAGCAGCCAAGGTGTCCGACAGGGGGACGAGCAGTACTTC
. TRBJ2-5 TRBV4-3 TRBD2 CASSQDMGEGREQYF TGCGCCAGCAGCCAAGATATGGGGGAGGGCCGAGAGCAGTACTTC
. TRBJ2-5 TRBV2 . CASTRGPGATQETQYF TGTGCCAGCACAAGGGGCCCTGGCGCGACCCAAGAGACCCAGTACTTC
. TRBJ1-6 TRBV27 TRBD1 CASSSLTGAYNSPLHF TGTGCCAGCAGTTCCCTGACAGGGGCTTATAATTCACCCCTCCACTTT
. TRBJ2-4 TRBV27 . CASSTPNSLNIQYF TGTGCCAGCAGTACCCCGAACAGCTTAAACATTCAGTACTTC
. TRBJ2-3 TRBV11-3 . CASSFLSSDTQYF TGTGCCAGCAGCTTTCTCTCAAGCGATACGCAGTATTTT
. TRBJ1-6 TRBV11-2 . CASSPGVGKVGSSPLHF TGTGCCAGCAGCCCGGGAGTGGGGAAAGTAGGTAGTTCACCCCTCCACTTT
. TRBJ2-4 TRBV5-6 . CASSLGHGSNIQYF TGTGCCAGCAGCTTGGGTCACGGGTCAAACATTCAGTACTTC
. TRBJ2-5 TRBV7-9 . CASGNPGSRWETQYF TGTGCCAGCGGCAACCCCGGGAGTAGGTGGGAGACCCAGTACTTC
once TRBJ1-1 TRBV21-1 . CASSKAWAGNTEAFF TGTGCCAGCAGCAAAGCCTGGGCAGGGAACACTGAAGCTTTCTTT
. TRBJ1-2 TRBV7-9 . CASSKDVTANYGYTF TGTGCCAGCAGCAAAGACGTAACAGCTAACTATGGCTACACCTTC
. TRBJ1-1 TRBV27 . CASSLRAVWARDTEAFF TGTGCCAGCAGTTTACGAGCAGTTTGGGCCAGGGACACTGAAGCTTTCTTT
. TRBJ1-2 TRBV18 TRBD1 CASSPPAAGGIYGYTF TGTGCCAGCTCACCACCGGCGGCAGGGGGCATCTATGGCTACACCTTC
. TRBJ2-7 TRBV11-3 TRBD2 CASSLAGGGYEQYF TGTGCCAGCAGCTTAGCGGGAGGGGGCTACGAGCAGTACTTC
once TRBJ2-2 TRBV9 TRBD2 CASTRRGTSGYTGELFF TGTGCCAGCACCCGTAGAGGGACTAGCGGGTACACCGGGGAGCTGTTTTTT
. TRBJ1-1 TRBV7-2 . CASSFDRTNTEAFF TGTGCCAGCAGCTTCGACAGAACGAACACTGAAGCTTTCTTT
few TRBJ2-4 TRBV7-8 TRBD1 CASSPSIGQGVNIQYF TGTGCCAGCAGCCCCAGTATCGGACAGGGAGTGAACATTCAGTACTTC
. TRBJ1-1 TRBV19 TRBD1 CASSIRGTVNTEAFF TGTGCCAGTAGTATTAGGGGGACAGTGAACACTGAAGCTTTCTTT
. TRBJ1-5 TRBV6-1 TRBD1 CASRGQGDQPQHF TGTGCCAGCAGGGGACAGGGGGATCAGCCCCAGCATTTT
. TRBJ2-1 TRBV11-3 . CASSPLPGRESGSYNEQFF TGTGCCAGCAGCCCGTTACCCGGACGTGAGTCGGGGTCCTACAATGAGCAGTTCTTC
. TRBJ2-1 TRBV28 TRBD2 CASSRGLAGGAYNEQFF TGTGCCAGCAGTCGGGGACTAGCGGGAGGGGCGTACAATGAGCAGTTCTTC
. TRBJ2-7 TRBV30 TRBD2 CAWNSGTSPSYEQYF TGTGCCTGGAACTCCGGGACTAGTCCCTCCTACGAGCAGTACTTC
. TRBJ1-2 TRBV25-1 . CASSDSIKGNGYTF TGTGCCAGTTCTGATAGTATTAAGGGGAATGGCTACACCTTC
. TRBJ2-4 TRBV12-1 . CASSYRTGEAKNIQYF TGTGCCAGCAGCTACCGGACAGGGGAGGCCAAAAACATTCAGTACTTC
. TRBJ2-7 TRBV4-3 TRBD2 CASSQDAGEFYEQYF TGCGCCAGCAGCCAAGATGCGGGAGAGTTCTACGAGCAGTACTTC
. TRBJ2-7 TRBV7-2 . CASSLGGLRSYEQYF TGTGCCAGCAGCCTCGGGGGACTCCGCTCCTACGAGCAGTACTTC
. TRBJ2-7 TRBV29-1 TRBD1 CSVESDRGAYEQYF TGCAGCGTTGAATCGGACAGGGGAGCCTACGAGCAGTACTTC
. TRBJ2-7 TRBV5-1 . CASSLAGASGISYEQYF TGCGCCAGCAGCTTGGCAGGGGCTAGCGGAATCTCCTACGAGCAGTACTTC
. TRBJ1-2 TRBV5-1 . CASSLEAGRNDGYTF TGCGCCAGCAGCTTGGAGGCAGGGAGGAACGACGGCTACACCTTC
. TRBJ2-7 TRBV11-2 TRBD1 CASSAGPGQLYEQYF TGTGCCAGCAGCGCAGGACCGGGACAGCTCTACGAGCAGTACTTC